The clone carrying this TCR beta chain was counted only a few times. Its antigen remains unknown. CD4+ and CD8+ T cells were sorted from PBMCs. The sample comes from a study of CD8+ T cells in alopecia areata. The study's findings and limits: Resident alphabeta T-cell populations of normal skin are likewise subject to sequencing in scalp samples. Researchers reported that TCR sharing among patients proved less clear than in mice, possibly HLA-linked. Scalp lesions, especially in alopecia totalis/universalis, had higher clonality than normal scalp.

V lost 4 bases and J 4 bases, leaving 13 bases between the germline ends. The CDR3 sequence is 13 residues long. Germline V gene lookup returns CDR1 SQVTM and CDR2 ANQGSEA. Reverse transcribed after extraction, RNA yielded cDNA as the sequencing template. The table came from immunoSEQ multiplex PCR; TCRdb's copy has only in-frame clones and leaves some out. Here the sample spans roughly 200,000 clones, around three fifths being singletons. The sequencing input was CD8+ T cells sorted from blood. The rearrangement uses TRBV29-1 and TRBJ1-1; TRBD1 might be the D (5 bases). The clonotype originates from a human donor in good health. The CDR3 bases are TGCAGCGTTGCACCGGGGGTGAGCACTGAAGCTTTCTTT. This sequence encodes CSVAPGVSTEAFF.